Detailed here is one T cell receptor beta chain. The data were obtained in a study of T cell changes during pregnancy in multiple sclerosis. CDR3 length: 13 residues. V gave up 3 bases and J gave up 3 bases, with 9 bases separating them. Germline V gene lookup returns CDR1 GTSNPN and CDR2 SVGIG (reference sequence). Sequencing used immunoSEQ multiplex PCR; TCRdb keeps in-frame clones, though not all of them. Counted here are about 49,000 clones, over 90% occurring once; the ten biggest clones make up more than 0.95%. This chain links TRBV30 with TRBJ2-1; possible D gene TRBD2, 5 bases. The input for sequencing was peripheral blood, taken after pregnancy. The TCR originated in a female donor with multiple sclerosis, enrolled in a pregnancy study. Written as DNA, the CDR3 is TGTGCCTGGAGGGAGGACGTCTACAATGAGCAGTTCTTC. Protein: CAWREDVYNEQFF.